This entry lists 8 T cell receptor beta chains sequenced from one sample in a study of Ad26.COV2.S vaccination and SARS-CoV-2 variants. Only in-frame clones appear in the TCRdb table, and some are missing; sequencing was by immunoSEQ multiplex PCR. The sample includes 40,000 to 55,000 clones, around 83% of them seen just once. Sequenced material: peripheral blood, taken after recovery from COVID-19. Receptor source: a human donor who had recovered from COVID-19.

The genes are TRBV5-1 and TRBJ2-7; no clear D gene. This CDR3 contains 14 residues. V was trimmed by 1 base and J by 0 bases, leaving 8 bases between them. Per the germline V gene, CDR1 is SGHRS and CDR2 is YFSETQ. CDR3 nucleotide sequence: TGCGCCAGCAGCTTGCTAGAGGTCTCCTACGAGCAGTACTTC. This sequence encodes CASSLLEVSYEQYF.

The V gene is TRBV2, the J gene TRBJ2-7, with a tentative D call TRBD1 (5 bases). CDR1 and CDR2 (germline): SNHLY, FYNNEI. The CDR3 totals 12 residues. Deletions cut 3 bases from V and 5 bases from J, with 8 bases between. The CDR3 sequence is CASSDRVDEQYF. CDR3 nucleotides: TGTGCCAGCAGTGACAGGGTGGACGAGCAGTACTTC.

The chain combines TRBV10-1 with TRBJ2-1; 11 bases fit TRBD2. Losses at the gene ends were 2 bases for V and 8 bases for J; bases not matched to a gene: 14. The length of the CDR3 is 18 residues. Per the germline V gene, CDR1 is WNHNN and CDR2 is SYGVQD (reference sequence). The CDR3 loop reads CASSEGAVLAGEGDEQFF. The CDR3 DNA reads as TGCGCCAGCAGTGAGGGGGCCGTACTAGCGGGAGAAGGCGATGAGCAGTTCTTC.

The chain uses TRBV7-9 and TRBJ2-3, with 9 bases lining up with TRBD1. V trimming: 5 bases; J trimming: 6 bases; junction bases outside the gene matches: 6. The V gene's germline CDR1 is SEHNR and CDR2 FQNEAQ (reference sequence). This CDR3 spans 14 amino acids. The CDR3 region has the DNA TGTGCCAGCAGCGGACAGGGGAGCGGCGATACGCAGTATTTT. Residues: CASSGQGSGDTQYF.

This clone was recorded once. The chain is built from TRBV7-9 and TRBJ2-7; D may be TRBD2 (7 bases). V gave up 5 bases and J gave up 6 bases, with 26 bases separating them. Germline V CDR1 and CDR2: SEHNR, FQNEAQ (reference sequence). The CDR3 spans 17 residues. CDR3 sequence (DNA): TGTGCCAGCAGCCAGTTTCTAGGGGGAGGGATACCCTCCGAGCAGTACTTC. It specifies CASSQFLGGGIPSEQYF.

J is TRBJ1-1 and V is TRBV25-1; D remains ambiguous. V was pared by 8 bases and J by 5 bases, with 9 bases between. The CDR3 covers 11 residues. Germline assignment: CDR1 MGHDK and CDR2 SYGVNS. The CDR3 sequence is CASRDGTEAFF. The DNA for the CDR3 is TGTGCCAGCCGGGATGGGACTGAAGCTTTCTTT.

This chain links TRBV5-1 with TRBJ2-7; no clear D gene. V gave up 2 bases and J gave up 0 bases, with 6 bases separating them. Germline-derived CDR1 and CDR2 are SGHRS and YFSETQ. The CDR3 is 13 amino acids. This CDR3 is CASSLRISYEQYF. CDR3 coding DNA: TGCGCCAGCAGCTTACGGATCTCCTACGAGCAGTACTTC. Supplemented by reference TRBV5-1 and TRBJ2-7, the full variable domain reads KAGVTQTPRYLIKTRGQQVTLSCSPISGHRSVSWYQQTPGQGLQFLFEYFSETQRNKGNFPGRFSGRQFSNSRSEMNVSTLELGDSALYLCASSLRISYEQYFGPGTRLTVT.

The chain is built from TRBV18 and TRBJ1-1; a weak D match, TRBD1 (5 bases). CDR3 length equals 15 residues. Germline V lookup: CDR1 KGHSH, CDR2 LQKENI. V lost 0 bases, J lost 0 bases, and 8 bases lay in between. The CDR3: CASSPPLRVNTEAFF. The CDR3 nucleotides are TGTGCCAGCTCACCACCGCTCAGGGTGAACACTGAAGCTTTCTTT. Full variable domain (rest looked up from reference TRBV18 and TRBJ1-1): NAGVMQNPRHLVRRRGQEARLRCSPMKGHSHVYWYRQLPEEGLKFMVYLQKENIIDESGMPKERFSAEFPKEGPSILRIQQVVRGDSAAYFCASSPPLRVNTEAFFGQGTRLTVV.